What follows is one T cell receptor beta chain and its context. Its antigen remains unidentified. This sample is part of a study of T cells after yellow fever vaccination. Points from the study as a whole: After the booster, 96% of CD4 and just over 85% of CD8 primary-response clones were re-detected.

A single record per CDR3 protein comes from TCRdb applying MiXCR to the 5' RACE reads. The data contain hundreds of thousands of distinct CDR3 sequences, more than 9% of them singletons. Deletions cut 8 bases from V and 3 bases from J, with 14 bases between. The CDR3 spans 14 residues. Per germline, CDR1 LNHNV and CDR2 YYDKDF (reference sequence). The origin of this receptor is a man younger than 45 who received the YFV17D yellow fever vaccine. The material was PBMCs, obtained on the day of the yellow fever booster vaccination. The chain joins TRBV15 to TRBJ1-5; a possible D gene is TRBD1 (6 bases). CDR3 sequence: CATALPGANQPQHF. CDR3 nucleotides: TGTGCCACCGCTCTCCCAGGGGCCAATCAGCCCCAGCATTTT.